This T cell receptor (beta chain) was captured by sequencing in a study of blood T cell repertoires in COVID-19 (dated by TCRdb to 2019 to 2021). A note on the overall study: Samples covering the acute and convalescent phases of COVID-19 were provided by collaborators in the United States, Italy and Spain. The prospective study material was composed of cDNA or gDNA derived from T cells, B-cell-depleted T cells, or PBMCs. Deeply sampled blood TCRbeta repertoires from subjects exposed to, actively infected with, or recovered from COVID-19 were included in the dataset. The repertoires were made available in a free public database intended to serve as a resource for research on the immune response to SARS-CoV-2. Samples were obtained from the ongoing ImmuneRACE study (first 160 participants) and from 1,254 subjects provided by 6 global collaborators. A de-identified subject ID, COVID-19 status, age in years and sex were almost always included in the sample metadata. Where available, HLA class I and class II types were obtained from metadata supplied by the sample provider rather than from assay-based typing. Here is what the overall study found, with its caveats: Clinical and demographic metadata were provided uncurated, with the amount varying by source and participant.

There are 16 amino acids in the CDR3, from cysteine to phenylalanine inclusive. The only DNA kept is the CDR3, 48 bases in frame from the first base. V lost 4 bases and J lost 3 bases; the stretch between them is 16 bases long. CDR1 and CDR2 were assigned from the germline V gene as MGHRA and YSYEKL. TCRbeta CDR3 regions were amplified from genomic DNA using the immunoSEQ Assay, a bias-controlled multiplex PCR. The authors' pipeline ran thus. Within the assay, amplification of reference gene primers was used to estimate how many nucleated cells each sample contained. To quantify the absolute abundance of each unique TCRbeta CDR3 rearrangement, sequence reads were collapsed and filtered. Productive Simpson clonality was computed per sample as the square root of Simpson's diversity index over productive rearrangements. As stored in TCRdb, this immuneACCESS dataset retains in-frame rearrangements with V and J assigned. A fraction of the clones does not appear; measured against another copy, unresolved V genes explain less than half of the discrepancy, and the remainder lacks a known reason. V, J and clone size are taken as reported in that table, and D and trimming were inferred from the DNA itself. The sample data list roughly 100,000 clones, and around four fifths of these were observed just once. Approximately 9.2% of the sample belongs to the ten largest clones.

Collaborating institutions collected whole blood in K2EDTA tubes following their own protocols. Collaborator samples were shipped for TCRbeta analysis as frozen whole blood, isolated PBMCs, or DNA extracted from either sample type. On this clone itself: No cognate antigen has been identified for it. No quality values exist for individual bases; no much larger clone is one base distant.

This TCR was sampled from an elderly woman with acute or convalescent COVID-19. The specimen sequenced was peripheral blood. The chain uses TRBV4-1 and TRBJ2-1; the D gene is perhaps TRBD2, on 6 matching bases. The CDR3 region: CASSRWERTIYNEQFF. The nucleotide sequence is given as TGCGCCAGCAGCCGCTGGGAAAGGACTATCTACAATGAGCAGTTCTTC.